This note documents a single T cell receptor beta chain sequence. Its antigen is unidentified. The sample is drawn from a study of cytomegalovirus exposure and HLA in healthy donors. Study-wide results and limits: Upon later analysis, TCR association rates were observed to vary by HLA locus, being highest for DRB1 and lowest for HLA-C.

The CDR3 is made up of 15 amino acids. Germline CDR1 is GTSNPN and CDR2 is SVGIG (reference sequence). Between the trimmed V and J ends, which lost 0 bases and 1 base, there was a span of 12 bases. PCR was performed using 60 Vbeta and 13 Jbeta primers. The data were produced by immunoSEQ multiplex PCR, yet TCRdb's version contains in-frame clones alone and is incomplete. The sample gives over 150,000 clones, roughly 76% of which show up once; roughly 13% is in the top ten. This chain links TRBV30 with TRBJ1-1, with D possibly being TRBD1 (6 bases). Material for sequencing was PBMCs. The sequence was obtained from a woman between 45 and 65 years old in good health and CMV-seronegative. The CDR3 loop reads CAWSVGGAGNTEAFF. The CDR3 nucleotides are TGTGCCTGGAGTGTAGGGGGGGCAGGGAACACTGAAGCTTTCTTT.